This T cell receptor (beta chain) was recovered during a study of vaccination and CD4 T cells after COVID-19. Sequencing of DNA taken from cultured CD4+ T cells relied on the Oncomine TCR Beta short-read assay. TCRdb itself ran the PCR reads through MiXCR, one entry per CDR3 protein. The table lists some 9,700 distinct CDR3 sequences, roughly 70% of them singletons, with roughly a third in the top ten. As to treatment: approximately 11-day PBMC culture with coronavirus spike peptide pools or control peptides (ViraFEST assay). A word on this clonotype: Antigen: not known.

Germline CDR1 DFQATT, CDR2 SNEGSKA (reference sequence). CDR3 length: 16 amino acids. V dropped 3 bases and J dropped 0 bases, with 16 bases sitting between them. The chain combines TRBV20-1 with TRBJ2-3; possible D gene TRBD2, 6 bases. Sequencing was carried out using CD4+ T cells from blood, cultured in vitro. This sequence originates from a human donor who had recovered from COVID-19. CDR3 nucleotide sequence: TGCAGTGCTAGCCCTAGTGGCGGGACTAGCACAGATACGCAGTATTTT. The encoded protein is CSASPSGGTSTDTQYF.